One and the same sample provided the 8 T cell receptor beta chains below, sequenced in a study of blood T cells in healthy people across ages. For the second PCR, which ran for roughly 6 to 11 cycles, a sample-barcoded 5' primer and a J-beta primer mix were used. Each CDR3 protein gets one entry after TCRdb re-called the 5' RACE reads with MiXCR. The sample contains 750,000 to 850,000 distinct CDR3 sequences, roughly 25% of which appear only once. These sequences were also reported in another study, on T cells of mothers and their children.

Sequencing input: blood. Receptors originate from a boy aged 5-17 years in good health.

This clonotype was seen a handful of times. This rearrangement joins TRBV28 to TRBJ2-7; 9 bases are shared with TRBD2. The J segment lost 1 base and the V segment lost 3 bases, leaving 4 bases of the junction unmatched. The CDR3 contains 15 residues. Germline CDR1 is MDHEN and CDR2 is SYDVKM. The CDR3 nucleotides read TGTGCCAGCAGTTTGAGTACTAGCGGGTCCTACGAGCAGTACTTC. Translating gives CASSLSTSGSYEQYF. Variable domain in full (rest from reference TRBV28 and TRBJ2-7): DVKVTQSSRYLVKRTGEKVFLECVQDMDHENMFWYRQDPGLGLRLIYFSYDVKMKEKGDIPEGYSVSREKKERFSLILESASTNQTSMYLCASSLSTSGSYEQYFGPGTRLTVT.

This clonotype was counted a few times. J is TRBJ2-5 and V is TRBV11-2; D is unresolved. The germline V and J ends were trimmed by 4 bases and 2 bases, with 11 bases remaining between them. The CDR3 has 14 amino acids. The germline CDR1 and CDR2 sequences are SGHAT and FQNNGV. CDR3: CASSSSLDQETQYF. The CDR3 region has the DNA TGTGCCAGCAGCTCCTCCCTAGATCAAGAGACCCAGTACTTC.

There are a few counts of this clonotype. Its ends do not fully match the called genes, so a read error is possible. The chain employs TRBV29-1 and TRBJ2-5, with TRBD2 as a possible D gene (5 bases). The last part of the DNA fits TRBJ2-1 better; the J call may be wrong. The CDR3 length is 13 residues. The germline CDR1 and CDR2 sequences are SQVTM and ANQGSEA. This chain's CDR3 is CSVEHGPDFGQFF. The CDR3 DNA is TGTAGCGTTGAACATGGGCCCGACTTTGGGCAGTTCTTC.

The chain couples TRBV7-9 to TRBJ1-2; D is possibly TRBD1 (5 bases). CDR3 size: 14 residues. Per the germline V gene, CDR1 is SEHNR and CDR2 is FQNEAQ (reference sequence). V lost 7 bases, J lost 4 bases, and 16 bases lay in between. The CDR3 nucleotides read TGTGCCAGCACCACCCGCGGACAAAGCTATGGCTACACCTTC. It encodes CASTTRGQSYGYTF.

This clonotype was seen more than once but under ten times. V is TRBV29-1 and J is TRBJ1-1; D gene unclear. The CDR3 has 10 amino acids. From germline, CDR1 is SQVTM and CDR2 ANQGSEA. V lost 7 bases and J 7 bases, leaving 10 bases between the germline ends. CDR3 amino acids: CSAGEGEAFF. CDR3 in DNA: TGCAGCGCAGGCGAGGGTGAAGCTTTCTTT.

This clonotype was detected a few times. DNA for the CDR3: TGTGCCAGCAGTTTATATACAGGGGCTAGCCAAGAGACCCAGTACTTC. Protein: CASSLYTGASQETQYF. This chain connects TRBV28 to TRBJ2-5; 7 positions agree with TRBD1. Germline CDR1 reads MDHEN; CDR2 reads SYDVKM. The ends lost 1 base at V and 1 base at J; junction bases unmatched: 6. This CDR3 is 16 amino acids long. Full variable domain (rest looked up from reference TRBV28 and TRBJ2-5): DVKVTQSSRYLVKRTGEKVFLECVQDMDHENMFWYRQDPGLGLRLIYFSYDVKMKEKGDIPEGYSVSREKKERFSLILESASTNQTSMYLCASSLYTGASQETQYFGPGTRLLVL.

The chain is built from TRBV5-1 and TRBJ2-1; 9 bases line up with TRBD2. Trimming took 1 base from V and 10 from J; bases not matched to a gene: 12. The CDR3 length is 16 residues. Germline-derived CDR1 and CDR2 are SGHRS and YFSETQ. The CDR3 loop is CASSLTGTSSLEEQFF. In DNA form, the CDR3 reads TGCGCCAGCAGCTTGACCGGGACTAGCAGCTTGGAAGAGCAGTTCTTC.

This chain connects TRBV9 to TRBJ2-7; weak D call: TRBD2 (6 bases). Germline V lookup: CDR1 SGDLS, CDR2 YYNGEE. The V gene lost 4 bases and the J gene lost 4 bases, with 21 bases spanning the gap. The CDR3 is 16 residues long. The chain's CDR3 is CASSPQPGTGEYEQYF. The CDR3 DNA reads TGTGCCAGCAGCCCCCAACCCGGGACGGGGGAGTACGAGCAGTACTTC.